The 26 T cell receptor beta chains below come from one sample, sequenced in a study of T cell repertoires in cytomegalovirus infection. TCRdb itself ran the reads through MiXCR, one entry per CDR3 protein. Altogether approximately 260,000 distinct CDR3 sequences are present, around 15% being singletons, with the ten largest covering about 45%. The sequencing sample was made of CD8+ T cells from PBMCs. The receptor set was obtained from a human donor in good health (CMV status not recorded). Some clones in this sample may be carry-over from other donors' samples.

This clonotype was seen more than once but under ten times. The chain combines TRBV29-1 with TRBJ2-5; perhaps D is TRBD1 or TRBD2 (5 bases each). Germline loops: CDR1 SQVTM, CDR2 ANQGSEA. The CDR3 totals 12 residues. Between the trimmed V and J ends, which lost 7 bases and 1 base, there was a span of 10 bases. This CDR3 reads CSGGRLQETQYF. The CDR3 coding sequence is TGCAGCGGGGGGAGACTCCAAGAGACCCAGTACTTC.

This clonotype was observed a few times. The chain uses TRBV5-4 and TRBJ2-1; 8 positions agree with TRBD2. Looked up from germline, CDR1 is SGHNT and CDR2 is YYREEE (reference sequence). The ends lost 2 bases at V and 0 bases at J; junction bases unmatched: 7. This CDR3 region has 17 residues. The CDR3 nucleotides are TGTGCCAGCAGCTTTGAACTAGCGGTGAGCTCCTACAATGAGCAGTTCTTC. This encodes CASSFELAVSSYNEQFF.

The CDR3, as DNA: TGTGCCAGCAGCCTAGTCAATAAGGGCGGACAGGGACATCAGCCCCAGCATTTT. Its translation is CASSLVNKGGQGHQPQHF. The chain joins TRBV3-1 to TRBJ1-5; TRBD1 matches at 8 bases. The CDR3 loop spans 18 amino acids. Germline V gene lookup returns CDR1 LGHDT and CDR2 YNNKEL (reference sequence). With V trimmed by 4 bases and J by 5 bases, 16 bases remained unmatched.

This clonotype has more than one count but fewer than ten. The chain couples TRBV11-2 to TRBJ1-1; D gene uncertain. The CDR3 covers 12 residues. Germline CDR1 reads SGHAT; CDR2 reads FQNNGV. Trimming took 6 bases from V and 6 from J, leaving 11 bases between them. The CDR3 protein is CASRTADAEAFF. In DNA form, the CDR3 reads TGTGCCAGCAGGACCGCGGACGCTGAAGCTTTCTTT.

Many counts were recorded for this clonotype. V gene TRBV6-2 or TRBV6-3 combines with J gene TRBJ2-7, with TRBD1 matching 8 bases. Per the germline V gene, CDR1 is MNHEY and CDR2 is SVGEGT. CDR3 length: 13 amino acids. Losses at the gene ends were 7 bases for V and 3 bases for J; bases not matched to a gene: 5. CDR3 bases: TGTGCCAGCACCGGACAGGGAGACTACGAGCAGTACTTC. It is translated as CASTGQGDYEQYF.

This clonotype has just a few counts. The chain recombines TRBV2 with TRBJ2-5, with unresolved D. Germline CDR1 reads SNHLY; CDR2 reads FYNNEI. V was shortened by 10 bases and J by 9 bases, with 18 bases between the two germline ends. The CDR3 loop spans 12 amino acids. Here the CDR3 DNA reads TGTGCCACTAGGACCGCCGCTTGGGCCCAGTACTTC. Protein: CATRTAAWAQYF.

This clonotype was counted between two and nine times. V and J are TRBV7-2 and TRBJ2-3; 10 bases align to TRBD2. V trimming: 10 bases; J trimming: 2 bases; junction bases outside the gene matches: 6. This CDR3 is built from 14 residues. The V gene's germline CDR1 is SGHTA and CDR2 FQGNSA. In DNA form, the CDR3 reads TGTGCCATTAGCGGGGGGATCATCACAGATACGCAGTATTTT. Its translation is CAISGGIITDTQYF. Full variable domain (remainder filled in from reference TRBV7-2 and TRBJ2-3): GAGVSQSPSNKVTEKGKDVELRCDPISGHTALYWYRQSLGQGLEFLIYFQGNSAPDKSGLPSDRFSAERTGGSVSTLTIQRTQQEDSAVYLCAISGGIITDTQYFGPGTRLTVL.

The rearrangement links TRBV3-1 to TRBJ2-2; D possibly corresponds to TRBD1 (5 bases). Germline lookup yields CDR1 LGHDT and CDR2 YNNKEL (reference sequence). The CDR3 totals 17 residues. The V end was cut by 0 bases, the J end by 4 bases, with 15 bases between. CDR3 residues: CASSQEGRQGTTGELFF. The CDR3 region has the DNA TGTGCCAGCAGCCAAGAAGGTCGGCAGGGAACCACCGGGGAGCTGTTTTTT.

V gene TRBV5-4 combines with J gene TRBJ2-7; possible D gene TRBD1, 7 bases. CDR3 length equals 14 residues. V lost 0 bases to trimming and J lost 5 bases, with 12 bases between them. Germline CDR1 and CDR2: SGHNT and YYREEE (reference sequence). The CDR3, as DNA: TGTGCCAGCAGCTTGGGCCAGGGGGGCCACGAGCAGTACTTC. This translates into CASSLGQGGHEQYF.

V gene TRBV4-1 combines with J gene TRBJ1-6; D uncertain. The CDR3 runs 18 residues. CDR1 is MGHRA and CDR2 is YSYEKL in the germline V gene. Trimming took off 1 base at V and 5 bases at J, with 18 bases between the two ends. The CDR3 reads CASSQGIHSDFNNSPLHF. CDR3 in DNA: TGCGCCAGCAGCCAAGGGATACACTCGGACTTTAATAATTCACCCCTCCACTTT.

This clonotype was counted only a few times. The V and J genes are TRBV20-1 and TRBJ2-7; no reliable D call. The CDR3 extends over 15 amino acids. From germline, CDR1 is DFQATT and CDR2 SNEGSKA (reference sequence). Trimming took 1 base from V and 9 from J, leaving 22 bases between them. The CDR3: CSARGSTTNPVWQYF. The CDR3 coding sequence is TGCAGTGCTAGAGGGTCCACAACCAACCCGGTTTGGCAGTACTTC.

The CDR3 spells CASSWDGNTGQETQYF. The CDR3 region has the DNA TGTGCCAGCAGTTGGGACGGTAATACGGGACAAGAGACCCAGTACTTC. This chain links TRBV5-6 with TRBJ2-5; D could derive from TRBD1 or TRBD2 (5 bases each). CDR1 and CDR2 from the germline V gene are SGHDT and YYEEEE. Trimming took off 5 bases at V and 2 bases at J, with 19 bases between the two ends. The CDR3 has 16 amino acids.

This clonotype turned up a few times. This CDR3 reads CASSDYASTGDHQRNIQYF. The CDR3 nucleotides are TGCGCCAGCAGCGACTACGCTTCAACAGGGGATCACCAAAGAAACATTCAGTACTTC. The genes are TRBV5-1 and TRBJ2-4; 7 positions agree with TRBD1. Germline V gene lookup returns CDR1 SGHRS and CDR2 YFSETQ. V was pared by 4 bases and J by 6 bases, with 22 bases of the junction left unmatched. The CDR3 totals 19 residues.

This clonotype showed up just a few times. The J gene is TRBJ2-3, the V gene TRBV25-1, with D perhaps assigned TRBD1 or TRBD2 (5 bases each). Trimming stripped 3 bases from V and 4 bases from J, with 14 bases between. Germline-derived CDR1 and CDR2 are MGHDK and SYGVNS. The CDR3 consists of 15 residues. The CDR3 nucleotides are TGTGCCAGCAGTGAGGGGCAGGGAGTTCCAGATACGCAGTATTTT. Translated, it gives CASSEGQGVPDTQYF.

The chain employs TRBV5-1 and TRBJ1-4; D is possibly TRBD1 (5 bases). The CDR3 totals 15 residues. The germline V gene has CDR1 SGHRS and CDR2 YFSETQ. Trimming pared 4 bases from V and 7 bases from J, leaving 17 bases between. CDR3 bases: TGCGCCAGCAGCCCAAATGGAGGGGAGTTTGAAAAACTGTTTTTT. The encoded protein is CASSPNGGEFEKLFF. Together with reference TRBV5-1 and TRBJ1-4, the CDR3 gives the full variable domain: KAGVTQTPRYLIKTRGQQVTLSCSPISGHRSVSWYQQTPGQGLQFLFEYFSETQRNKGNFPGRFSGRQFSNSRSEMNVSTLELGDSALYLCASSPNGGEFEKLFFGSGTQLSVL.

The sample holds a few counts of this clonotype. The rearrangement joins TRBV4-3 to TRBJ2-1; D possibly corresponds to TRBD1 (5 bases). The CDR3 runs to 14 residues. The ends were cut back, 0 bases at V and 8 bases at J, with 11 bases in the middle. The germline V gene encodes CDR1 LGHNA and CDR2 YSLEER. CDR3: CASSQDRGGDEQFF. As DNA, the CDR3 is TGCGCCAGCAGCCAAGATAGGGGCGGCGATGAGCAGTTCTTC.

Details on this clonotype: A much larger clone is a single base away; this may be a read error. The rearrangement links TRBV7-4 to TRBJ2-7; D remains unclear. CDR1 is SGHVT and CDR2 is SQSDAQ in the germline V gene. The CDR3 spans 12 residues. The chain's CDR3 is CASSLLRAELYF. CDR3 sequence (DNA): TGTGCCAGCAGCTTACTCCGAGCCGAGCTGTACTTC.

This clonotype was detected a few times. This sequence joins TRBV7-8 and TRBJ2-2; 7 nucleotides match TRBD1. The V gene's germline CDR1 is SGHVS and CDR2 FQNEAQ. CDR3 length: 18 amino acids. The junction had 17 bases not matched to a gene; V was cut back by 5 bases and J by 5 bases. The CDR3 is CASSPTRQGGIVTGELFF. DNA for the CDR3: TGTGCCAGCAGCCCGACTCGACAGGGTGGGATTGTTACCGGGGAGCTGTTTTTT. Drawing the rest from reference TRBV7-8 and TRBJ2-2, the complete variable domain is GAGVSQSPRYKVAKRGQDVALRCDPISGHVSLFWYQQALGQGPEFLTYFQNEAQLDKSGLPSDRFFAERPEGSVSTLKIQRTQQEDSAVYLCASSPTRQGGIVTGELFFGEGSRLTVL.

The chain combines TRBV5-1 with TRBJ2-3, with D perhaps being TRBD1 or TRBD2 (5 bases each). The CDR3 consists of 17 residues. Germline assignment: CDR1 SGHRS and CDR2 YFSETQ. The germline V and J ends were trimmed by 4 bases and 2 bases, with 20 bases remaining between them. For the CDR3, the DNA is TGCGCCAGCAGCCCGCCCCAGGGACCGATGATCACAGATACGCAGTATTTT. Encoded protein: CASSPPQGPMITDTQYF.

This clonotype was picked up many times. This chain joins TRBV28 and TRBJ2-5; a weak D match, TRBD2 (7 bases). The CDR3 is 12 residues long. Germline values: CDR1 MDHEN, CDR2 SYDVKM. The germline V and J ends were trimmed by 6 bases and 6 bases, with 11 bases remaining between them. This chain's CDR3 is CASSGGPKTQYF. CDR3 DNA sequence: TGTGCCAGCAGCGGGGGGCCGAAGACCCAGTACTTC.

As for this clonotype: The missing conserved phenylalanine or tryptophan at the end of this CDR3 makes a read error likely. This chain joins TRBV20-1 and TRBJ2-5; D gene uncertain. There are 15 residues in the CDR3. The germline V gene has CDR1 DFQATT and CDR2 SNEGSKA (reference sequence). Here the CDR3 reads CAAPKDFTSQETQYS. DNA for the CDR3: TGCGCGGCCCCAAAAGATTTCACCTCACAAGAGACCCAGTACTCC.

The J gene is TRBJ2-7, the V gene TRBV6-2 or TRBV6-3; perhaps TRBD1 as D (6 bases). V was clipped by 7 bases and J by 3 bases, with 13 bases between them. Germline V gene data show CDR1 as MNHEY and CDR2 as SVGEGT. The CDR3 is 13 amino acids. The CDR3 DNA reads TGTGCCAGCACCCCGGGACATGACTACGAGCAGTACTTC. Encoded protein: CASTPGHDYEQYF.

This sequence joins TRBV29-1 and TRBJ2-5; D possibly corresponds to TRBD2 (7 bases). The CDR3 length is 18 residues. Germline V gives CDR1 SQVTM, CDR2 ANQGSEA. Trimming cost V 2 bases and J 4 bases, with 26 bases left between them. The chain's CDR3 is CSVEPGPRGTKFVETQYF. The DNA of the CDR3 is TGCAGCGTTGAACCCGGGCCAAGGGGGACTAAGTTTGTAGAGACCCAGTACTTC.

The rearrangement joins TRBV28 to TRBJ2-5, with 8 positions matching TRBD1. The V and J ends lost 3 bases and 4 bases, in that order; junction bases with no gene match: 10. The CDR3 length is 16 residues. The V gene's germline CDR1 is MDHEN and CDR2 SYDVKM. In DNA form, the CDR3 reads TGTGCCAGCAGTTTGAACAGGGGGTCGTCGGGAGAGACCCAGTACTTC. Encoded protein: CASSLNRGSSGETQYF.

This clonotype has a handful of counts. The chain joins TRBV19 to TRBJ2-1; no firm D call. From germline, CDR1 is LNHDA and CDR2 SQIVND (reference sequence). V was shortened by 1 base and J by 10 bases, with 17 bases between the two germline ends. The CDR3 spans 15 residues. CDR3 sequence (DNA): TGTGCCAGTAGTATAGCCCTACCCCAGGCGACCGAGCAGTTCTTC. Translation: CASSIALPQATEQFF.

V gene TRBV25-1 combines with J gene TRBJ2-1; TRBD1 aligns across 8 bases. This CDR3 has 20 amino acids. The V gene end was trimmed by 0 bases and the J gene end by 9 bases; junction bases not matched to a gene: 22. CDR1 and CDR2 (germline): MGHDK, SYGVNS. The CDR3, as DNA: TGTGCCAGCAGTGAATATGATGACCGAATCAGGGGGCTTAATGAGGGTGAGCAGTTCTTC. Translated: CASSEYDDRIRGLNEGEQFF. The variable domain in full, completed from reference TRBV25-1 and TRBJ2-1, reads EADIYQTPRYLVIGTGKKITLECSQTMGHDKMYWYQQDPGMELHLIHYSYGVNSTEKGDLSSESTVSRIRTEHFPLTLESARPSHTSQYLCASSEYDDRIRGLNEGEQFFGPGTRLTVL.